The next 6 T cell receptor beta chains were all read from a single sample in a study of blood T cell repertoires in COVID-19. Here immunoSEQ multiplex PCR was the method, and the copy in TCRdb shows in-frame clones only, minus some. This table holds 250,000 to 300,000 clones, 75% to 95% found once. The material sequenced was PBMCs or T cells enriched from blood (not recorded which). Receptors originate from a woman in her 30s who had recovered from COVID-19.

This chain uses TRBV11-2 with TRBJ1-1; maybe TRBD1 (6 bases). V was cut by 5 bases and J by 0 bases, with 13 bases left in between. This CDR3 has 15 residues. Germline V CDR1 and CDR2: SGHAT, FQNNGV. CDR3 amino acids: CASSRPPGVNTEAFF. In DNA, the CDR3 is TGTGCCAGCAGCAGGCCCCCAGGGGTGAACACTGAAGCTTTCTTT.

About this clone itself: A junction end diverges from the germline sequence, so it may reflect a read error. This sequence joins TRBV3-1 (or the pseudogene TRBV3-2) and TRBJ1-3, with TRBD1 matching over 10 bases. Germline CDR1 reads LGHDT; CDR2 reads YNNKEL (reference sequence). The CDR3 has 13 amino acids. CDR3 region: CASSAGTGVLPHF. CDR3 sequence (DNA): TGTGCCAGCAGCGCCGGGACAGGGGTCCTTCCCCATTTT.

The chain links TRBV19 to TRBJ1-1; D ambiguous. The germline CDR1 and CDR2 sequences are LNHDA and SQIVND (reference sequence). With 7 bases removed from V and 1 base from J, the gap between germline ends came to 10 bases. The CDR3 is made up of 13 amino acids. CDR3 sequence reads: CASKITENTEAFF. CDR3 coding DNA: TGTGCCAGTAAAATTACAGAGAACACTGAAGCTTTCTTT.

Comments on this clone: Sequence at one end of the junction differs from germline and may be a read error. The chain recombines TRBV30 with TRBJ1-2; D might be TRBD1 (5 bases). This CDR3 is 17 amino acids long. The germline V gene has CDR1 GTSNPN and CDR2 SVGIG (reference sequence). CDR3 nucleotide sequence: TGTGCCTGGAGTGTGTTTACCCCTATACAGGAGATCTATCGCTACACCTTC. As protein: CAWSVFTPIQEIYRYTF.

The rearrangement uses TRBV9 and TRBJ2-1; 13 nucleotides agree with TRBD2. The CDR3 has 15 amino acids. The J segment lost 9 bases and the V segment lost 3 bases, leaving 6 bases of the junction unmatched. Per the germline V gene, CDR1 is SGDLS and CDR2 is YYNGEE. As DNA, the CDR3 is TGTGCCAGCAGCGATGGACTAGCGGGAGATGTTGAGCAGTTCTTC. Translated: CASSDGLAGDVEQFF.

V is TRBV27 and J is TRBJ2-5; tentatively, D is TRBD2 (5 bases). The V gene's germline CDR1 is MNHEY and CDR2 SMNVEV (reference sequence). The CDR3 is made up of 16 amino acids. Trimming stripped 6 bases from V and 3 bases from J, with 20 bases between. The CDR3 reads CASRTSSLFPKETQYF. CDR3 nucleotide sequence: TGTGCCAGCAGGACCTCTAGCCTCTTTCCCAAAGAGACCCAGTACTTC.